This passage covers 28 T cell receptor beta chains from one sample sequenced in a study of cytotoxic CD8 clonotypes in ibrutinib-treated CLL (dated by TCRdb to the early 2020s). The time point label, as the study defines it: progressive disease on ibrutinib. Library preparation employed the immunoSEQ multiplex PCR assay. TCRdb limited this immuneACCESS table to in-frame rearrangements with V and J called. A share of clones is missing; checked studies link under half to unresolved V genes, and the rest is unexplained. This sample gives 150,000 to 200,000 clones in total; roughly 84% of them show up just once. The ten largest account for more than 2.5% of the sample. The source was PBMCs, collected at disease progression, from a patient treated with ibrutinib. The receptors shown here come from a human donor with chronic lymphocytic leukemia.

This rearrangement joins TRBV4-2 to TRBJ1-1; D call uncertain. CDR1 and CDR2 from the germline V gene are LGHNA and YNFKEQ. The CDR3 loop spans 14 amino acids. V was trimmed by 3 bases and J by 1 base, leaving 9 bases between them. The CDR3 loop is CASSHNERNTEAFF. The CDR3 DNA follows: TGTGCCAGCAGCCATAACGAGAGGAACACTGAAGCTTTCTTT.

The chain has TRBV28 and TRBJ2-1; 10 bases match TRBD1. With V trimmed by 8 bases and J by 7 bases, 8 bases remained unmatched. Germline V gene sequence: CDR1 MDHEN, CDR2 SYDVKM. The length of the CDR3 is 14 residues. CDR3 sequence reads: CASLGDRGRNEQFF. The CDR3 DNA follows: TGTGCCAGCCTTGGGGACAGGGGTAGGAATGAGCAGTTCTTC.

The rearrangement uses TRBV15 and TRBJ2-3; D is perhaps TRBD1 (5 bases). The CDR3 has 15 residues. CDR1 and CDR2 from the germline V gene are LNHNV and YYDKDF (reference sequence). V lost 0 bases, J lost 8 bases, and 15 bases lay in between. CDR3: CATSRDKRRQGTQYF. Here the CDR3 DNA reads TGTGCCACCAGCAGAGATAAACGGCGTCAGGGTACGCAGTATTTT.

V usage is TRBV7-2 and J usage is TRBJ2-2, with 7 bases identical to TRBD2. The CDR3 contains 15 residues. V trimming: 3 bases; J trimming: 2 bases; junction bases outside the gene matches: 3. Germline V gene lookup returns CDR1 SGHTA and CDR2 FQGNSA. CDR3 loop: CASSFSGSNTGELFF. The CDR3 DNA follows: TGTGCCAGCAGCTTTAGCGGGTCCAACACCGGGGAGCTGTTTTTT.

The chain has TRBV7-9 and TRBJ2-7; 9 bases match TRBD1. V gave up 5 bases and J gave up 6 bases; unmatched junction bases: 8. This CDR3 spans 14 amino acids. Germline V CDR1 and CDR2: SEHNR, FQNEAQ (reference sequence). The DNA for the CDR3 is TGTGCCAGCAGCCCGGGACAGGGTGTGGGCGAGCAGTACTTC. This translates into CASSPGQGVGEQYF.

The CDR3, as DNA: TGTGCCAGTAGTACAAGCCGGGACACACGGGGCTACACCTTC. Protein product: CASSTSRDTRGYTF. The V call is TRBV19, the J call TRBJ1-2, with D perhaps matching TRBD1 (6 bases). Deletions cut 4 bases from V and 8 bases from J, with 17 bases between. From germline, CDR1 is LNHDA and CDR2 SQIVND (reference sequence). The CDR3 consists of 14 residues.

The chain joins TRBV18 to TRBJ2-7, with D unresolved. The CDR3 totals 16 residues. Germline CDR1 and CDR2: KGHSH and LQKENI. V shed 0 bases and J shed 0 bases, with 12 bases lying between them. CDR3 sequence (DNA): TGTGCCAGCTCACCACCGTTCCAGCAGAGCTCCTACGAGCAGTACTTC. Residues: CASSPPFQQSSYEQYF.

The gene calls are TRBV7-8 and TRBJ2-7; the match to TRBD2 covers 7 bases. V lost 3 bases and J lost 0; bases outside the gene matches: 5. The CDR3 is made up of 15 amino acids. Looked up from germline, CDR1 is SGHVS and CDR2 is FQNEAQ. CDR3 protein: CASSLREHSSYEQYF. The CDR3 region has the DNA TGTGCCAGCAGCTTGCGGGAGCATAGCTCCTACGAGCAGTACTTC.

V is TRBV11-2 and J is TRBJ2-2; D gene uncertain. The CDR3 consists of 15 residues. V was clipped by 2 bases and J by 10 bases, with 17 bases between them. CDR1 is SGHAT and CDR2 is FQNNGV in the germline V gene. The CDR3 is CASSLKLGRTMELFF. The DNA of the CDR3 is TGTGCCAGCAGCTTAAAGTTGGGCAGGACGATGGAGCTGTTTTTT.

The chain uses TRBV4-1 and TRBJ2-3, with 10 nucleotides matching TRBD2. Germline loops: CDR1 MGHRA, CDR2 YSYEKL. V lost 3 bases, J lost 0 bases, and 9 bases stayed unmatched. The CDR3 length is 18 residues. CDR3 nucleotide sequence: TGCGCCAGCAGCCATCTCGGGAGGACTAGCGGAAGCACAGATACGCAGTATTTT. This sequence encodes CASSHLGRTSGSTDTQYF.

The rearrangement joins TRBV15 to TRBJ2-1, with D unresolved. Germline assignment: CDR1 LNHNV and CDR2 YYDKDF (reference sequence). Deletions cut 9 bases from V and 4 bases from J, with 22 bases between. This CDR3 contains 16 residues. Written as DNA, the CDR3 is TGTGCCACTCACCATCCAGGCAGCATCGGGTACAATGAGCAGTTCTTC. Residues: CATHHPGSIGYNEQFF.

The genes are TRBV4-2 and TRBJ2-4; the match to TRBD1 covers 11 bases. The germline CDR1 and CDR2 sequences are LGHNA and YNFKEQ. CDR3 length: 20 residues. The junction had 11 bases not matched to a gene; V was cut back by 0 bases and J by 1 base. CDR3 amino acids: CASSQDGTGGPMGAKNIQYF. The CDR3 nucleotides are TGTGCCAGCAGCCAAGATGGGACAGGGGGACCCATGGGGGCCAAAAACATTCAGTACTTC.

This sequence joins TRBV2 and TRBJ2-5; TRBD2 aligns across 10 bases. This CDR3 has 15 residues. The ends lost 5 bases at V and 4 bases at J; junction bases unmatched: 7. Germline V gene data show CDR1 as SNHLY and CDR2 as FYNNEI. The CDR3 loop is CASSSISGRGETQYF. The CDR3 region has the DNA TGTGCCAGCAGTTCTATAAGCGGGAGGGGAGAGACCCAGTACTTC. The variable domain in full, with the rest retrieved from reference TRBV2 and TRBJ2-5, is EPEVTQTPSHQVTQMGQEVILRCVPISNHLYFYWYRQILGQKVEFLVSFYNNEISEKSEIFDDQFSVERPDGSNFTLKIRSTKLEDSAMYFCASSSISGRGETQYFGPGTRLLVL.

In regard to this clone: The same CDR3 also results from other DNA sequences found in this sample. CDR3 bases: TGTGCCAGCAGTTTAGGGACAGGGCTAGGCTACGAGCAGTACTTC. Translation gives CASSLGTGLGYEQYF. The chain recombines TRBV28 with TRBJ2-7; 9 bases are a match to TRBD1. CDR3 length: 15 amino acids. Germline values: CDR1 MDHEN, CDR2 SYDVKM. V lost 2 bases to trimming and J lost 3 bases; unmatched junction nucleotides: 5. The full variable domain, with the rest looked up from reference TRBV28 and TRBJ2-7, is DVKVTQSSRYLVKRTGEKVFLECVQDMDHENMFWYRQDPGLGLRLIYFSYDVKMKEKGDIPEGYSVSREKKERFSLILESASTNQTSMYLCASSLGTGLGYEQYFGPGTRLTVT.

The chain has TRBV6-1 and TRBJ2-4; D is perhaps TRBD2 (5 bases). The CDR3 totals 15 residues. The V end lost 6 bases, the J end lost 1 base, and 13 bases lay between the germline ends. The germline CDR1 and CDR2 sequences are MNHNS and SASEGT. The CDR3 region has the DNA TGTGCCAGCAGGGGAGTCGCTACCGCCAAAAACATTCAGTACTTC. It is translated as CASRGVATAKNIQYF.

The genes are TRBV27 and TRBJ1-1; 7 bases agree with TRBD1. The V segment lost 3 bases and the J segment 1 base; nucleotides outside the gene matches: 2. Germline-derived CDR1 and CDR2 are MNHEY and SMNVEV (reference sequence). The CDR3 covers 14 residues. CDR3 region: CASSFGTENTEAFF. The CDR3 nucleotides are TGTGCCAGCAGTTTTGGGACAGAGAACACTGAAGCTTTCTTT.

The chain is built from TRBV11-3 and TRBJ1-2, with D possibly being TRBD1 (6 bases). This CDR3 is built from 14 residues. V was trimmed by 4 bases and J by 6 bases, leaving 15 bases between them. The germline CDR1 and CDR2 sequences are SGHNT and YENEEA. The CDR3 is CASSSHGGANGYTF. DNA for the CDR3: TGTGCCAGCAGCTCCCACGGGGGGGCTAATGGCTACACCTTC.

The gene calls are TRBV27 and TRBJ2-1, with D possibly being TRBD1 (8 bases). The germline V and J ends were trimmed by 5 bases and 6 bases, with 14 bases remaining between them. Per the germline V gene, CDR1 is MNHEY and CDR2 is SMNVEV (reference sequence). This CDR3 is built from 14 residues. CDR3 DNA: TGTGCCAGCAGTCAACAGGGGGGGGGCAATGAGCAGTTCTTC. Translated: CASSQQGGGNEQFF.

This chain connects TRBV29-1 to TRBJ2-2, with no clear D. Deletions cut 4 bases from V and 1 base from J, with 7 bases between. The germline gives CDR1 SQVTM, CDR2 ANQGSEA. The CDR3 runs 13 residues. CDR3 nucleotides: TGCAGCGTTGCAAGGGAGAACACCGGGGAGCTGTTTTTT. It encodes CSVARENTGELFF.

V usage is TRBV5-6 and J usage is TRBJ1-1; 11 nucleotides align to TRBD1. The CDR3 loop spans 15 amino acids. The V gene's germline CDR1 is SGHDT and CDR2 YYEEEE. The junction had 6 bases not matched to a gene; V was cut back by 4 bases and J by 4 bases. The CDR3 sequence: CASSVTGTGGTEAFF. In DNA form, the CDR3 reads TGTGCCAGCAGCGTAACCGGGACAGGGGGCACTGAAGCTTTCTTT.

The chain joins TRBV4-2 to TRBJ1-2, with D tentatively TRBD1 (6 bases). Germline CDR1 is LGHNA and CDR2 is YNFKEQ. Trimming removed 4 bases at V and 3 bases at J, with 15 bases between. The CDR3 spans 15 residues. DNA of the CDR3: TGTGCCAGCAGCCCGGAGGACAGCTCGGACTATGGCTACACCTTC. Its translation: CASSPEDSSDYGYTF.

V and J are TRBV18 and TRBJ1-1; D call uncertain. The ends were cut back, 6 bases at V and 3 bases at J, with 14 bases in the middle. From germline, CDR1 is KGHSH and CDR2 LQKENI. The CDR3 has 14 residues. The CDR3 DNA reads TGTGCCAGCTCGCTTAGATCGGAGGACACTGAAGCTTTCTTT. The encoded protein is CASSLRSEDTEAFF.

The chain employs TRBV28 and TRBJ1-1; a weak D match, TRBD1 (5 bases). CDR1 and CDR2 (germline): MDHEN, SYDVKM. The CDR3 extends over 12 amino acids. V lost 10 bases and J lost 7, with 16 bases in between. The CDR3 protein is CATHLRGIEAFF. CDR3 in DNA: TGTGCCACCCACCTAAGGGGAATTGAAGCTTTCTTT. Supplemented by reference TRBV28 and TRBJ1-1, the full variable domain reads DVKVTQSSRYLVKRTGEKVFLECVQDMDHENMFWYRQDPGLGLRLIYFSYDVKMKEKGDIPEGYSVSREKKERFSLILESASTNQTSMYLCATHLRGIEAFFGQGTRLTVV.

The chain recombines TRBV10-2 with TRBJ2-5, with 10 bases aligning to TRBD2. This CDR3 is built from 17 residues. In germline, CDR1 is WSHSY, CDR2 SAAADI. Germline trimming cut 4 bases from V and 4 bases from J; bases unmatched to any gene: 12. The CDR3 region is CASSGEDLAGVRETQYF. The CDR3 DNA follows: TGCGCCAGCAGTGGGGAGGACCTAGCGGGAGTTAGAGAGACCCAGTACTTC.

The J gene is TRBJ1-2, the V gene TRBV28; D is unclear. The germline gives CDR1 MDHEN, CDR2 SYDVKM. The CDR3 loop spans 13 amino acids. Trimming stripped 2 bases from V and 6 bases from J, with 10 bases between. The CDR3 here is CASSLNRNNGYTF. CDR3 sequence (DNA): TGTGCCAGCAGTTTAAATCGGAATAATGGCTACACCTTC.

This chain connects TRBV5-1 to TRBJ2-1; 11 positions agree with TRBD2. V trimming: 5 bases; J trimming: 7 bases; junction bases outside the gene matches: 5. The CDR3 spans 14 residues. CDR1 is SGHRS, CDR2 YFSETQ, per germline. The CDR3 nucleotides read TGCGCCAGCAGTTTACTAGCGGGAGTGAATGAGCAGTTCTTC. It encodes CASSLLAGVNEQFF.

J is TRBJ1-2 and V is TRBV6-5; tentatively, D is TRBD1 (5 bases). CDR1 MNHEY and CDR2 SVGAGI come from the germline V gene. CDR3 length: 14 residues. Trimming pared 5 bases from V and 3 bases from J, leaving 13 bases between. The CDR3 reads CASSRDLTYYGYTF. The CDR3 DNA reads TGTGCCAGCAGTCGGGACCTCACCTACTATGGCTACACCTTC.

The CDR3 loop is CASSLHSGQGGGSRGETQYF. CDR3 coding DNA: TGCGCCAGCAGCCTCCATTCAGGCCAGGGCGGCGGGAGTAGGGGAGAGACCCAGTACTTC. V is TRBV4-1 and J is TRBJ2-5; 7 bases fit TRBD2. Germline loops: CDR1 MGHRA, CDR2 YSYEKL. Unmatched junction bases numbered 24, after V lost 4 bases and J lost 4 bases. The CDR3 spans 20 residues.